This T cell receptor (beta chain) was recorded in a study of cytomegalovirus exposure and HLA in healthy donors. Findings and limits, study-wide: TCR beta chains numbering some 160 were designated cytomegalovirus-associated. In an earlier analysis, most TCR beta V segments were productive about 87% or about 30% of the time. Later analysis associated a missense DCLRE1C variant with TCR beta V- and J-gene trimming.

The CDR3 covers 13 residues. The V end was cut by 0 bases, the J end by 2 bases, with 5 bases between. CDR1 and CDR2 (germline): SGHRS, YFSETQ. Use of 60 Vbeta and 13 Jbeta primers characterized the PCR. Libraries were prepared by immunoSEQ multiplex PCR; TCRdb keeps only in-frame clonotypes and omits some of them. Among under 200,000 clones listed, approximately 84% were seen once. Comments on this clone: The antigen is undetermined.

Sequencing was performed on PBMCs. The chain carries TRBV5-1 and TRBJ1-2; D is undetermined. This TCR came from a boy aged 2-15 years in good health and CMV-seronegative. The CDR3, as DNA: TGCGCCAGCAGCTTGGGAGGAAACTATGGCTACACCTTC. Protein product: CASSLGGNYGYTF.